This T cell receptor (beta chain) is from a study of blood T cell repertoires in COVID-19. This CDR3 comprises 14 residues. Between the trimmed V and J ends, which lost 7 bases and 2 bases, there was a span of 14 bases. In germline, CDR1 is WNHNN, CDR2 SYGVQD (reference sequence). Authors' methods: Researchers report that nucleated cell counts were estimated from reference gene primer amplification. The table came from immunoSEQ multiplex PCR; TCRdb's copy has only in-frame clones and leaves some out. D and trimming were read from the DNA, whereas the V and J calls and clone size are those reported in that table. The data contain over 110,000 clones, about four fifths of them singletons.

The chain joins TRBV10-1 to TRBJ1-2, with TRBD1 as a possible D gene (6 bases). The receptor was derived from a man between 70 and 80 years old who had recovered from COVID-19. The sequenced sample consisted of peripheral blood. The CDR3 sequence is CASNVRDTNYGYTF. In DNA, the CDR3 is TGCGCCAGCAACGTCCGGGACACAAACTATGGCTACACCTTC.